This TCR beta chain was sequenced for a study of OX40 agonist ivuxolimab in advanced cancers. Regarding the complete study: The costimulatory receptor OX40 (CD134) was targeted by ivuxolimab, a fully human IgG2 agonistic monoclonal antibody. Intravenous ivuxolimab was administered to patients every 2 weeks at six dose levels: 0.01, 0.1, 0.3, 1.5, 3 and 10 mg/kg. Of the approximately 50 dose-escalation patients, hepatocellular carcinoma was present in about 20, melanoma in some 15, renal cell carcinoma in 9 and head and neck cancer in 9. In the dose-escalation cohort, 75% to 85% of patients were male, and the mean age was 60 years with a range of roughly 23 to 90. Prior anti-PD-1, anti-PD-L1 or anti-CTLA-4 therapy was permitted, and less than 45% of dose-escalation patients had received checkpoint inhibitors. Partial responses were achieved by three dose-escalation patients, of whom one had hepatocellular carcinoma and two had cutaneous melanoma. The purpose of peripheral TCRbeta sequencing was to test whether ivuxolimab changed TCR sequence diversity and led to clonal T-cell expansion. The paper covers the monotherapy dose-escalation part of the phase I ivuxolimab trial, which included N ≈ 54 patients.

Genomic DNA was extracted from sorted cells for sequencing of the TCRbeta CDR3 region. The immunoSEQ Assay was used to sequence the TCRbeta CDR3 regions. Entries here come from immuneACCESS through TCRdb and include only in-frame sequences with V and J called. Some clones fail to appear in such tables; in the studies checked, an unresolved V gene covers under half of the shortfall, and the cause of the remainder is unknown. Here the sample has approximately 86,000 clones; 70% to 90% occur a single time. The top ten constitute 6.5% of the sample. The paper as a whole reports these results and caveats: Partial responders in the 0.1-3.0 mg/kg groups had among the lowest normalized peripheral clonal expansion, especially among CD8+ T cells. At doses of 0.1 to 3.0 mg/kg, clonal expansion of both CD4+ and CD8+ T cells in blood was seen between baseline and week 6. Low levels of normalized T-cell clonal expansion were also seen in some patients who did not respond. Which antigens the clonally expanded peripheral T cells were specific for was not determined. After ivuxolimab, more expanded clones were found on average in CD8+ T cells than in CD4+ T cells.

The trial excluded patients who had a history of autoimmune disease or who were on systemic immunosuppression. Peripheral blood for TCR sequencing was collected from all dose cohorts at baseline, on cycle 4 day 1, and on cycle 7 day 1. Samples came from an open-label, multicenter, first-in-human phase I dose-escalation trial of ivuxolimab. The trial enrolled adults with locally advanced or metastatic head and neck squamous cell, hepatocellular, melanoma or renal cell carcinoma. Before TCR sequencing, CD4+ T cells and CD8+ T cells from peripheral blood were sorted into separate populations. Per the germline V gene, MNHEY is the CDR1 and SVGAGI is the CDR2. Taken from cysteine to phenylalanine, the CDR3 has 15 residues. Of the read, only the CDR3 DNA is kept; its 45 bases are in frame from base 1. V is reduced by 0 bases and J by 7 bases, leaving a spacing of 12 bases between them. Comment on this clone: Its antigen target is currently unknown. Per-nucleotide qualities are absent, and no much larger clonotype sits a single base away.

Sequenced material: CD4+ or CD8+ T cells sorted from blood, taken in a trial of the OX40 agonist ivuxolimab. The receptor was derived from an adult with an advanced solid tumor such as melanoma, head and neck, liver or kidney cancer. The rearranged segments are TRBV6-5 and TRBJ1-4, with TRBD1 tentatively as D gene (6 bases match). For the CDR3, the sequence is CASSYSPLGGEKLFF. The DNA reads as follows: TGTGCCAGCAGTTACTCCCCTCTAGGGGGTGAAAAACTGTTTTTT.